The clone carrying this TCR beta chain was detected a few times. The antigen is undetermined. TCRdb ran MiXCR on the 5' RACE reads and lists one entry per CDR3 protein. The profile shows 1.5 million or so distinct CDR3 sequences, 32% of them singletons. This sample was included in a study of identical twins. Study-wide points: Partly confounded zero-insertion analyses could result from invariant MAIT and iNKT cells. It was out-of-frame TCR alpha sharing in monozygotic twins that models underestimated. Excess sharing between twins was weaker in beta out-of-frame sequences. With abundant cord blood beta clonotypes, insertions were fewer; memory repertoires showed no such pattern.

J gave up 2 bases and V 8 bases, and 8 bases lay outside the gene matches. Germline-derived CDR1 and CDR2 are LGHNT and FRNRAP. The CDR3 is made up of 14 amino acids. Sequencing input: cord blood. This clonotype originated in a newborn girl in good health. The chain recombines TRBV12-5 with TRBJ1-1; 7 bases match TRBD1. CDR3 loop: CASKFEGANTEAFF. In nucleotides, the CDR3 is TGTGCTAGTAAGTTCGAGGGGGCCAACACTGAAGCTTTCTTT.